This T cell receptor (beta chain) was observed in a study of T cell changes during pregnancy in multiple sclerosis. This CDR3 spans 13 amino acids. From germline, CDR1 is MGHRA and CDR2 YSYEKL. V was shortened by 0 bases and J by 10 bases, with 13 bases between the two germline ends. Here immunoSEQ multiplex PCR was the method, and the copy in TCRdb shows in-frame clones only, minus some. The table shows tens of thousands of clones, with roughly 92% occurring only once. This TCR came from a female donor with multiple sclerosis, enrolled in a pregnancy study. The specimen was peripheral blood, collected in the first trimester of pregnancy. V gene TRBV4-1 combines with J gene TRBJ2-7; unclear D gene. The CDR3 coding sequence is TGCGCCAGCAGCCAAGATGGATCCCGGAGCCAGTACTTC. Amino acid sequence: CASSQDGSRSQYF.